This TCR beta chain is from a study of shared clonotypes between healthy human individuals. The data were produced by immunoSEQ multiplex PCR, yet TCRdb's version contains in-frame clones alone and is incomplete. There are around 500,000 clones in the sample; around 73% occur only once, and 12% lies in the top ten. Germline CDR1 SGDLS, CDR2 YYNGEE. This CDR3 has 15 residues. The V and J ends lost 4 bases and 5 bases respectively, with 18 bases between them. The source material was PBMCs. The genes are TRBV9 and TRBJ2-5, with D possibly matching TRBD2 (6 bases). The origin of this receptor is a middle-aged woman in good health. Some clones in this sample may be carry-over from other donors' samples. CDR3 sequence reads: CASSSSDLGGETQYF. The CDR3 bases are TGTGCCAGCAGCTCCTCCGATCTCGGGGGTGAGACCCAGTACTTC. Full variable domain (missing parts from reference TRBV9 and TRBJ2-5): DSGVTQTPKHLITATGQRVTLRCSPRSGDLSVYWYQQSLDQGLQFLIQYYNGEERAKGNILERFSAQQFPDLHSELNLSSLELGDSALYFCASSSSDLGGETQYFGPGTRLLVL.